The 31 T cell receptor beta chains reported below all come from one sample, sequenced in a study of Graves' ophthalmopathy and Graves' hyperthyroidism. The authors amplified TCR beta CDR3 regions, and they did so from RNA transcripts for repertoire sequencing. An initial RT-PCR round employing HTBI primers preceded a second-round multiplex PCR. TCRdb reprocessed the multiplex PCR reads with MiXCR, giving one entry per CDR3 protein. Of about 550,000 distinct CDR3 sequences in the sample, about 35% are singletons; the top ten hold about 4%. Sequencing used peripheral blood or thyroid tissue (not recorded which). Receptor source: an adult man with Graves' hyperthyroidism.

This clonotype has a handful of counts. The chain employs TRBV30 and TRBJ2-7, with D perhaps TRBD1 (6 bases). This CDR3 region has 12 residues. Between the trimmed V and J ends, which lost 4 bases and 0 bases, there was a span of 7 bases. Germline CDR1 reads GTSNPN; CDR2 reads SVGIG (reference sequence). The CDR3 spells CAWNRDSYEQYF. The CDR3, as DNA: TGTGCCTGGAACAGGGACTCCTACGAGCAGTACTTC.

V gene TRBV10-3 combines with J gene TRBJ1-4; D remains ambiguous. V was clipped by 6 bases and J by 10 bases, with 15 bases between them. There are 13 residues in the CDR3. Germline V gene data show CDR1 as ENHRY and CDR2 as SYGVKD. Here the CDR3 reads CAIREPGRGKLFF. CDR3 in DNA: TGTGCCATCAGGGAACCTGGTCGTGGAAAACTGTTTTTT.

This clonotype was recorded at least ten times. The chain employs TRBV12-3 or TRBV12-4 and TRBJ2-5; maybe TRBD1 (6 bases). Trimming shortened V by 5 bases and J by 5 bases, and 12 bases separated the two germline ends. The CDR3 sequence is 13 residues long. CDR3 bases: TGTGCCAGCAGTAGACAGGTTCGGGAGACCCAGTACTTC. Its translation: CASSRQVRETQYF.

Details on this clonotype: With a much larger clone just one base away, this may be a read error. The CDR3 is CASSQDGWDERYF. CDR3 coding DNA: TGTGCCAGCAGCCAAGATGGTTGGGACGAGCGGTACTTC. This chain connects TRBV12-3 or TRBV12-4 to TRBJ2-7; the D call may be TRBD1 or TRBD2 (5 bases each). This CDR3 comprises 13 residues.

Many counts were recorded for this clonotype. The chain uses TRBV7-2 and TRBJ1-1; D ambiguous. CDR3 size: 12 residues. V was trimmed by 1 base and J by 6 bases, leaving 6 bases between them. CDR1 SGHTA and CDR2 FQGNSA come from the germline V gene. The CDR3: CASSLVDSEAFF. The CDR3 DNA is TGTGCCAGCAGCTTAGTCGATTCTGAAGCTTTCTTT.

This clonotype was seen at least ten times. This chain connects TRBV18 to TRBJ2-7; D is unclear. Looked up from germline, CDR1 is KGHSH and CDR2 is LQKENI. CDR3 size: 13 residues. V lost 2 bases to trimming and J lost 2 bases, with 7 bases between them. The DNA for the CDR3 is TGTGCCAGCTCACCAACGGCGACCTACGAGCAGTACTTC. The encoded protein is CASSPTATYEQYF. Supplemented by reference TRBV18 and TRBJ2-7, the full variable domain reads NAGVMQNPRHLVRRRGQEARLRCSPMKGHSHVYWYRQLPEEGLKFMVYLQKENIIDESGMPKERFSAEFPKEGPSILRIQQVVRGDSAAYFCASSPTATYEQYFGPGTRLTVT.

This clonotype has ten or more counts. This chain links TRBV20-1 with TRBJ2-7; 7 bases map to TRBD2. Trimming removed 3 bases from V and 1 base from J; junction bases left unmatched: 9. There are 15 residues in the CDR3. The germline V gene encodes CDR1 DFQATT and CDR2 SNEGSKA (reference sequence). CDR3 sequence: CSASGRPGYSYEQYF. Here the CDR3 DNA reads TGCAGTGCTAGCGGGAGGCCAGGGTATTCCTACGAGCAGTACTTC.

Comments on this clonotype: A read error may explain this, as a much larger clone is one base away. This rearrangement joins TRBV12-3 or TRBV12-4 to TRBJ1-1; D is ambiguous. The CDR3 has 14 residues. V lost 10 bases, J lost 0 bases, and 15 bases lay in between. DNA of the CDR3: TGTGCCACCGGAACCCGGACCCTGAACACTGAAGCTTTCTTT. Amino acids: CATGTRTLNTEAFF.

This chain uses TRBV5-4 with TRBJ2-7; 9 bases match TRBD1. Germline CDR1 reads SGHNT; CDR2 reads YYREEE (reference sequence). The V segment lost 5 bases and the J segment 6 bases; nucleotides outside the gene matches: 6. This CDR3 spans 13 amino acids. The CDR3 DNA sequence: TGTGCCAGCAGACCCGGGACAGGGTTCGAGCAGTACTTC. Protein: CASRPGTGFEQYF. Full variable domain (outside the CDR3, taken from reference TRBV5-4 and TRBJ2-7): ETGVTQSPTHLIKTRGQQVTLRCSSQSGHNTVSWYQQALGQGPQFIFQYYREEENGRGNFPPRFSGLQFPNYSSELNVNALELDDSALYLCASRPGTGFEQYFGPGTRLTVT.

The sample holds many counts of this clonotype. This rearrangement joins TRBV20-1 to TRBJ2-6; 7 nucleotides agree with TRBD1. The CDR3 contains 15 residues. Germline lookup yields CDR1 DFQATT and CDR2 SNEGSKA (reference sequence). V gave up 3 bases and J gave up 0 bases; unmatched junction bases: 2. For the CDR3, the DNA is TGCAGTGCTAGGACAGGGAGCTCTGGGGCCAACGTCCTGACTTTC. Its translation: CSARTGSSGANVLTF.

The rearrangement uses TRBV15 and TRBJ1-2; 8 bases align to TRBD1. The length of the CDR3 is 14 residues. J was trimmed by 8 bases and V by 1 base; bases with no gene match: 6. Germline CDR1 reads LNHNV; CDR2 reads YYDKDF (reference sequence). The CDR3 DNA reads TGTGCCACCAGCAGAGTCGGACAGGGCGGAGGCTACACCTTC. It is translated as CATSRVGQGGGYTF.

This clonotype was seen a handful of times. CDR3 sequence (DNA): TGTGCCAGCAGTCAGAATCGGGAGAACCTCTACGAGCAGTACTTC. Amino acid sequence: CASSQNRENLYEQYF. The chain links TRBV6-5 to TRBJ2-7, with D tentatively TRBD2 (6 bases). Germline V lookup: CDR1 MNHEY, CDR2 SVGAGI. CDR3 length: 15 residues. V was clipped by 5 bases and J by 3 bases, with 17 bases between them.

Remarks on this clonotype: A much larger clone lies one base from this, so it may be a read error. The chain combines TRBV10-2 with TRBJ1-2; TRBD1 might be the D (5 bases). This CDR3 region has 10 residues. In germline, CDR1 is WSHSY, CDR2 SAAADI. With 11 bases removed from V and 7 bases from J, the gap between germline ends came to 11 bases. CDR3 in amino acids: CAPRVRGYTF. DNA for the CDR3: TGCGCCCCCAGGGTGCGTGGCTACACCTTC.

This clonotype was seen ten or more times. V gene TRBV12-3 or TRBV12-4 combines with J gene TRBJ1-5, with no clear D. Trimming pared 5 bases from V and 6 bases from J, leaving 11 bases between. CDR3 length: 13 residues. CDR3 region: CASSNGPRQPQHF. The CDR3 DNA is TGTGCCAGCAGTAACGGGCCACGTCAGCCCCAGCATTTT.

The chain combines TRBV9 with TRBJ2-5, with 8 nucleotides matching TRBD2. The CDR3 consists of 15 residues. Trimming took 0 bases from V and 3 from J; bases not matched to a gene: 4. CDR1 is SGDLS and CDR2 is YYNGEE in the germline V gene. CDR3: CASSVGHSGKETQYF. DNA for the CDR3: TGTGCCAGCAGCGTAGGCCATAGCGGGAAAGAGACCCAGTACTTC.

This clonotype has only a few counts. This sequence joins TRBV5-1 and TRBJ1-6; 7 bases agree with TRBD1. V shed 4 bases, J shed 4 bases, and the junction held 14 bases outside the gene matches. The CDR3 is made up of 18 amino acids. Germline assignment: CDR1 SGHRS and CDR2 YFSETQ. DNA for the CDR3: TGCGCCAGCAGCCGCGGTGATACAGGGGCGGGGTATAATTCACCCCTCCACTTT. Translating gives CASSRGDTGAGYNSPLHF.

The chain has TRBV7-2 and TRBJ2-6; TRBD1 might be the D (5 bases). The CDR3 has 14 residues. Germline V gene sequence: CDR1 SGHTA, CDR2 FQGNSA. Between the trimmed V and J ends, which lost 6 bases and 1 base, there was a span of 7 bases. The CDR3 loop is CASRRQSGANVLTF. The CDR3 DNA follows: TGTGCCAGCAGAAGACAGTCTGGGGCCAACGTCCTGACTTTC. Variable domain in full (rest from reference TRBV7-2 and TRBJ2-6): GAGVSQSPSNKVTEKGKDVELRCDPISGHTALYWYRQSLGQGLEFLIYFQGNSAPDKSGLPSDRFSAERTGGSVSTLTIQRTQQEDSAVYLCASRRQSGANVLTFGAGSRLTVL.

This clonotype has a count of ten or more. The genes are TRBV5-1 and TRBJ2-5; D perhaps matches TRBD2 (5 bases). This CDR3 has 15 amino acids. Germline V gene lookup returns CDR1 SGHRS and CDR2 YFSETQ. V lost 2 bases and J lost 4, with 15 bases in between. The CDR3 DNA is TGCGCCAGCAGCTTTTGGACTGTAGCTTTAGAGACCCAGTACTTC. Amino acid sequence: CASSFWTVALETQYF.

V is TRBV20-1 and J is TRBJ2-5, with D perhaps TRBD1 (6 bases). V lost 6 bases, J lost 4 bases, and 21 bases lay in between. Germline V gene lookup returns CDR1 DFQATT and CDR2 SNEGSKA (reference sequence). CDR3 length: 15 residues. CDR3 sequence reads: CSASSIARGAETQYF. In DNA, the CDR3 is TGCAGTGCCAGTAGTATCGCCAGGGGCGCAGAGACCCAGTACTTC.

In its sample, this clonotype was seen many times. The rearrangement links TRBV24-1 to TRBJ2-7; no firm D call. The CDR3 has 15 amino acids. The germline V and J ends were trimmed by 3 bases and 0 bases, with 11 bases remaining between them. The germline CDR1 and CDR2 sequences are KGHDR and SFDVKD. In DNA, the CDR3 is TGTGCCACCAGTGATCCTTCCCAAAACTCCTACGAGCAGTACTTC. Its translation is CATSDPSQNSYEQYF.

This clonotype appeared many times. CDR3 region: CASRGTGGEAFF. CDR3 bases: TGTGCCAGCAGGGGGACGGGAGGTGAAGCTTTCTTT. The chain uses TRBV12-3 or TRBV12-4 and TRBJ1-1; the D gene is possibly TRBD1 (5 bases). V shed 6 bases and J shed 7 bases, with 12 bases lying between them. The CDR3 covers 12 residues.

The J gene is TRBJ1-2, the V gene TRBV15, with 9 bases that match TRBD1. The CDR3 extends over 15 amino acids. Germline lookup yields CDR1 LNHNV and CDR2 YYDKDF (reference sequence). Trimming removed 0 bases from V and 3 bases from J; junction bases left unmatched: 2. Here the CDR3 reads CATSREGTGHYGYTF. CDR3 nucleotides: TGTGCCACCAGCAGAGAAGGGACAGGGCACTATGGCTACACCTTC.

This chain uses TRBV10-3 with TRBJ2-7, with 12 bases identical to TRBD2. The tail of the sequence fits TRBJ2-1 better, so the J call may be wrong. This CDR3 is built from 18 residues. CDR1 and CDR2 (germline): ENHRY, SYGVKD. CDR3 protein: CAIRVSGDRLAGEYEQFF. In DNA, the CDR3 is TGTGCCATCAGGGTCTCGGGGGATAGACTAGCGGGGGAGTACGAGCAGTTCTTC.

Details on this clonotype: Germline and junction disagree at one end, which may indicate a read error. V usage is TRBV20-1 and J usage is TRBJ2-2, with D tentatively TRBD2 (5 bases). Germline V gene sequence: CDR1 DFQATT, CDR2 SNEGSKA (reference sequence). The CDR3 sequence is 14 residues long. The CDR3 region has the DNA TGCAGTGCTAGAGGTGGGCTCGGCACCGGGGAGCGGTTTTTT. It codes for CSARGGLGTGERFF.

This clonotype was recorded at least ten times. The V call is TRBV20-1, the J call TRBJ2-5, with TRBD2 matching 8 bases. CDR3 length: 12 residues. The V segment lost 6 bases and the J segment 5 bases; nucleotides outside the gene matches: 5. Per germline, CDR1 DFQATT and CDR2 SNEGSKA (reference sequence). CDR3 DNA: TGCAGTGCGAAGCGGGGGAGGGAGACCCAGTACTTC. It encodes CSAKRGRETQYF.

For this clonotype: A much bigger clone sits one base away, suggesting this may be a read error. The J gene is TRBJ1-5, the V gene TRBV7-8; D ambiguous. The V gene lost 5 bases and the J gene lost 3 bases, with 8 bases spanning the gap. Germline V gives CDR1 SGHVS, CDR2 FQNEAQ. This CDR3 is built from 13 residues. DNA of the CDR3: TGTGCCAGCAGCCGGGCCTCCAATCAGCCCCAGCATTTT. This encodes CASSRASNQPQHF.

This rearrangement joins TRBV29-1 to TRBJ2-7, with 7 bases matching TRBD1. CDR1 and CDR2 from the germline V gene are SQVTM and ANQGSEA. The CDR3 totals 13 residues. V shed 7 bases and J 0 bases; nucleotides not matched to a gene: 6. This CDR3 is CSGGQESSYEQYF. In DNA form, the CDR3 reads TGCAGCGGAGGACAGGAAAGCTCCTACGAGCAGTACTTC.

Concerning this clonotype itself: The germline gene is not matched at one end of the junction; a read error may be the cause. The CDR3 nucleotides are TGTGCCAGCAGTTTAACGCAGGGGGCCGGGGAGCTGTTTTTT. Translation: CASSLTQGAGELFF. This chain uses TRBV24-1 with TRBJ2-2, with 7 bases matching TRBD1. CDR3 length: 14 residues. Per the germline V gene, CDR1 is KGHDR and CDR2 is SFDVKD.

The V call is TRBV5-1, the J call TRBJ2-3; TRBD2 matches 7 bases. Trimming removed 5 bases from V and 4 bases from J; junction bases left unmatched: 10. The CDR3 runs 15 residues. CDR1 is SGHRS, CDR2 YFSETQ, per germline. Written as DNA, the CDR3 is TGCGCCAGCAGTCGGAGCGGGGCGGGCGCAGATACGCAGTATTTT. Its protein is CASSRSGAGADTQYF.

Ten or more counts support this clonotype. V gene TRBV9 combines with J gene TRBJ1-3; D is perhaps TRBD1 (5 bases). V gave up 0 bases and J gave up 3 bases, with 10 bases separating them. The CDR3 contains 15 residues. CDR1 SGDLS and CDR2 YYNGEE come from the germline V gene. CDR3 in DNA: TGTGCCAGCAGCGTAGCAGGGATCGGTGGAAACACCATATATTTT. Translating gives CASSVAGIGGNTIYF.

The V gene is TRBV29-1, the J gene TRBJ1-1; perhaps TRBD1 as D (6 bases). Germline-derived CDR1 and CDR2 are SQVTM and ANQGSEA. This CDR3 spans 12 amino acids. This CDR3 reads CSFNREMAEAFF. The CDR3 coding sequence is TGCAGTTTTAACAGGGAGATGGCTGAAGCTTTCTTT.